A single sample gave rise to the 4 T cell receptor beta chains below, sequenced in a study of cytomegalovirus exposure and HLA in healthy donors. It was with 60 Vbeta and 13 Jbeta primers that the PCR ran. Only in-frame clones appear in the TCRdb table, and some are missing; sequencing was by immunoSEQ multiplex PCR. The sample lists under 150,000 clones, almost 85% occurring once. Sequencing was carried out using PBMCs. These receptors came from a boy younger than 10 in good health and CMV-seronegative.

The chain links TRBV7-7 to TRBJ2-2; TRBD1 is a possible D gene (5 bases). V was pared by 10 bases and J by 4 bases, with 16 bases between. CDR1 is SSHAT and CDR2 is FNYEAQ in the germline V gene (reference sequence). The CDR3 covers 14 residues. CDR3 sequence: CATSLRQSTGELFF. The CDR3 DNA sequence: TGTGCCACAAGTCTACGACAGAGCACCGGGGAGCTGTTTTTT. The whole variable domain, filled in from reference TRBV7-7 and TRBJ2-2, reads GAGVSQSPRYKVTKRGQDVTLRCDPISSHATLYWYQQALGQGPEFLTYFNYEAQPDKSGLPSDRFSAERPEGSISTLTIQRTEQRDSAMYRCATSLRQSTGELFFGEGSRLTVL.

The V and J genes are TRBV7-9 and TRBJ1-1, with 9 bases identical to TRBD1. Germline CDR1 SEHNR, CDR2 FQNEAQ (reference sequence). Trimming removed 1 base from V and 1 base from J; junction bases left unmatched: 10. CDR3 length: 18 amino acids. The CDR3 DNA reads TGTGCCAGCAGCTTAGGGCCCGGGACAGGGCTTAAGAACACTGAAGCTTTCTTT. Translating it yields CASSLGPGTGLKNTEAFF.

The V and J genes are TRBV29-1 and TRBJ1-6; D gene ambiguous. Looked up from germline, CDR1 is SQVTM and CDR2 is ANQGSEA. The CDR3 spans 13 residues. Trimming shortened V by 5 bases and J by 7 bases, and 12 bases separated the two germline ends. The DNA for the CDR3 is TGCAGCGTTCGGAGGGATGTGAATTCACCCCTCCACTTT. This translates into CSVRRDVNSPLHF.

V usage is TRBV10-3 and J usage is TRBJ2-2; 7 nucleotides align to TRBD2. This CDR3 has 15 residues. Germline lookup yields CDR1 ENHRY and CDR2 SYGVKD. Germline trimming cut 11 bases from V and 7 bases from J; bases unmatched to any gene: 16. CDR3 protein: CAARGGGSARGELFF. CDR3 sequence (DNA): TGTGCCGCCCGTGGAGGCGGGAGCGCTCGCGGGGAGCTGTTTTTT.